This passage covers 25 T cell receptor beta chains from one sample sequenced in a study of CD8+ T cells in alopecia areata (dated by TCRdb to the late 2010s). Library preparation used the immunoSEQ multiplex PCR assay. RNA was extracted from all samples and reverse transcribed into cDNA as template for TCR sequencing. The clones in this table, taken by TCRdb from immuneACCESS, are in-frame only. Not every clone is retained; where verified, under half of the shortfall comes from an unresolved V gene, and the cause of the rest is unknown. In all, the sample holds about 140,000 clones, and roughly 50% of those were seen once. The top ten clonotypes cover 6.4% of the sample. The time point tag for this specimen amounts to: baseline before oral tofacitinib. The sequenced sample was CD4+ T cells sorted from blood, obtained at week 0. All receptors come from a human donor with alopecia areata.

The CDR3 reads CASSRGQADSPLHF. CDR3 DNA sequence: TGCGCCAGCAGCCGCGGACAGGCCGATTCACCCCTCCACTTT. This chain joins TRBV4-3 and TRBJ1-6; 7 bases match TRBD1. CDR1 is LGHNA and CDR2 is YSLEER in the germline V gene. The CDR3 extends over 14 amino acids. V was clipped by 4 bases and J by 8 bases; unmatched bases: 5.

The rearrangement joins TRBV7-8 to TRBJ1-5; D is uncertain. Trimming took 4 bases from V and 6 from J, leaving 22 bases between them. The length of the CDR3 is 17 residues. From germline, CDR1 is SGHVS and CDR2 FQNEAQ. In DNA form, the CDR3 reads TGTGCCAGCAGCTCCACTGGACTAAGGTACGAGAGTCAGCCCCAGCATTTT. Protein: CASSSTGLRYESQPQHF.

This clone has more than one count but fewer than ten. The V gene is TRBV7-2, the J gene TRBJ2-7; D is ambiguous. Germline assignment: CDR1 SGHTA and CDR2 FQGNSA. Trimming stripped 5 bases from V and 2 bases from J, with 7 bases between. The CDR3 length is 12 residues. The CDR3 bases are TGTGCCAGCAGCCGCCCGCCCTACGAGCAGTACTTC. It yields the protein CASSRPPYEQYF.

The chain's CDR3 is CASTPGLGPNSPLHF. For the CDR3, the DNA is TGTGCCAGCACCCCAGGCTTGGGGCCAAATTCACCCCTCCACTTT. The genes are TRBV9 and TRBJ1-6; possible D gene TRBD1, 5 bases. This CDR3 has 15 amino acids. V was trimmed by 6 bases and J by 7 bases, leaving 17 bases between them. Per the germline V gene, CDR1 is SGDLS and CDR2 is YYNGEE.

This clone was counted between two and nine times. The CDR3 nucleotides read TGCAGTGCCCGATGGGATGGGAAAGCTTTCTTT. This encodes CSARWDGKAFF. The chain has TRBV20-1 and TRBJ1-1; D is undetermined. The germline gives CDR1 DFQATT, CDR2 SNEGSKA (reference sequence). CDR3 length equals 11 residues. Trimming pared 6 bases from V and 9 bases from J, leaving 14 bases between.

This clone was detected a few times. V usage is TRBV23-1 and J usage is TRBJ1-1, with a weak D call TRBD1 (5 bases). TRBV23-1 falls under the ORF class, with uncertain function. CDR3 length equals 14 residues. The V end was cut by 2 bases, the J end by 4 bases, with 11 bases between. CDR3 protein: CASSQRDLGTEAFF. In DNA, the CDR3 is TGCGCCAGCAGTCAACGGGACTTGGGCACTGAAGCTTTCTTT.

The chain has TRBV5-1 and TRBJ2-7, with D unclear. Germline V gene lookup returns CDR1 SGHRS and CDR2 YFSETQ. CDR3 length equals 14 residues. V was trimmed by 4 bases and J by 3 bases, leaving 14 bases between them. CDR3 protein: CASSEDGYNYEQYF. CDR3 coding DNA: TGCGCCAGCAGCGAGGACGGATACAACTACGAGCAGTACTTC.

This chain connects TRBV30 to TRBJ2-3; TRBD1 agrees at 10 bases. CDR3 size: 16 residues. The germline CDR1 and CDR2 sequences are GTSNPN and SVGIG (reference sequence). V lost 6 bases to trimming and J lost 2 bases; unmatched junction nucleotides: 11. The CDR3 DNA is TGTGCCTGTAAACCCGGGACAGGGGAACACACAGATACGCAGTATTTT. It is translated as CACKPGTGEHTDTQYF.

The sample holds one count of this clone. The J gene is TRBJ1-2, the V gene TRBV27; the D gene is possibly TRBD1 (6 bases). The CDR3 has 14 amino acids. The V and J ends lost 3 bases and 8 bases respectively, with 16 bases between them. Per germline, CDR1 MNHEY and CDR2 SMNVEV (reference sequence). Written as DNA, the CDR3 is TGTGCCAGCAGTTTGGACCTGGGGGGGGCCGGCTACACCTTC. It translates to CASSLDLGGAGYTF.

This clone was detected only a few times. This rearrangement joins TRBV29-1 to TRBJ1-2, with D perhaps TRBD1 (6 bases). V was pared by 0 bases and J by 4 bases, with 9 bases between. This CDR3 spans 13 amino acids. Germline V lookup: CDR1 SQVTM, CDR2 ANQGSEA. CDR3 residues: CSVEEGGRYGYTF. CDR3 in DNA: TGCAGCGTTGAAGAAGGGGGACGCTATGGCTACACCTTC.

The gene calls are TRBV29-1 and TRBJ2-7; D unclear. The CDR3 runs 13 residues. Germline CDR1 and CDR2: SQVTM and ANQGSEA. The CDR3 DNA follows: TGCATCACCGACTTGAGAGGTCCCTACGAGCAGTACTTC. Translating gives CITDLRGPYEQYF.

The chain carries TRBV5-4 and TRBJ1-6; TRBD1 matches 10 bases. Germline assignment: CDR1 SGHNT and CDR2 YYREEE (reference sequence). V shed 2 bases, J shed 8 bases, and the junction held 10 bases outside the gene matches. CDR3 length: 17 residues. CDR3 sequence: CASSFNPLGQGHSPLHF. CDR3 in DNA: TGTGCCAGCAGCTTTAATCCCTTGGGACAGGGGCATTCACCCCTCCACTTT.

This chain uses TRBV27 with TRBJ1-2, with 8 bases fitting TRBD1. The V and J ends lost 2 bases and 8 bases, in that order; junction bases with no gene match: 4. Germline V gene data show CDR1 as MNHEY and CDR2 as SMNVEV (reference sequence). The CDR3 extends over 13 amino acids. This CDR3 reads CASSLRTGHGYTF. The CDR3 nucleotides read TGTGCCAGCAGTTTACGGACAGGGCACGGCTACACCTTC.

This chain uses TRBV9 with TRBJ2-1, with 11 bases fitting TRBD2. Per the germline V gene, CDR1 is SGDLS and CDR2 is YYNGEE. V trimming: 1 base; J trimming: 8 bases; junction bases outside the gene matches: 5. The CDR3 is 15 residues long. The DNA of the CDR3 is TGTGCCAGCAGCGTAATGGCTAGCGGGGGGCATGAGCAGTTCTTC. Translation: CASSVMASGGHEQFF.

The chain uses TRBV4-2 and TRBJ1-2; unclear D gene. The length of the CDR3 is 11 residues. CDR1 is LGHNA and CDR2 is YNFKEQ in the germline V gene. V lost 1 base and J 7 bases, leaving 4 bases between the germline ends. CDR3 protein: CASSQGSGYTF. CDR3 in DNA: TGTGCCAGCAGCCAAGGAAGTGGCTACACCTTC.

This chain uses TRBV9 with TRBJ1-6; the match to TRBD1 covers 8 bases. V gave up 3 bases and J gave up 4 bases; unmatched junction bases: 3. CDR3 length: 15 residues. Germline lookup yields CDR1 SGDLS and CDR2 YYNGEE. CDR3 nucleotides: TGTGCCAGCAGCGCCGGACAGGGTTATAATTCACCCCTCCACTTT. It is translated as CASSAGQGYNSPLHF. Based on the CDR3 plus reference TRBV9 and TRBJ1-6, the full variable domain is DSGVTQTPKHLITATGQRVTLRCSPRSGDLSVYWYQQSLDQGLQFLIQYYNGEERAKGNILERFSAQQFPDLHSELNLSSLELGDSALYFCASSAGQGYNSPLHFGNGTRLTVT.

The table lists this clone with a count of one. This chain links TRBV6-6 with TRBJ1-1; D call uncertain. V dropped 2 bases and J dropped 4 bases, with 2 bases sitting between them. Germline lookup yields CDR1 MNHNY and CDR2 SVGAGI (reference sequence). This CDR3 contains 11 residues. CDR3 nucleotides: TGTGCCAGCAGTTACAGCACTGAAGCTTTCTTT. Amino acids: CASSYSTEAFF.

V usage is TRBV6-5 and J usage is TRBJ1-2; TRBD1 agrees at 8 bases. J was trimmed by 4 bases and V by 5 bases; bases with no gene match: 3. Germline V CDR1 and CDR2: MNHEY, SVGAGI. The CDR3 is 13 amino acids. Here the CDR3 DNA reads TGTGCCAGCAGTCCACAGGGGGTCTATGGCTACACCTTC. Its protein is CASSPQGVYGYTF.

V gene TRBV7-2 combines with J gene TRBJ2-1, with D unresolved. V lost 2 bases and J 0 bases, leaving 8 bases between the germline ends. CDR1 is SGHTA and CDR2 is FQGNSA in the germline V gene. The CDR3 totals 15 residues. CDR3 in DNA: TGTGCCAGCAGCTTACACGTGAGCTCCTACAATGAGCAGTTCTTC. It yields the protein CASSLHVSSYNEQFF. The variable domain in full, completed from reference TRBV7-2 and TRBJ2-1, reads GAGVSQSPSNKVTEKGKDVELRCDPISGHTALYWYRQSLGQGLEFLIYFQGNSAPDKSGLPSDRFSAERTGGSVSTLTIQRTQQEDSAVYLCASSLHVSSYNEQFFGPGTRLTVL.

The chain links TRBV6-5 to TRBJ2-7, with 9 bases that match TRBD1. V gave up 4 bases and J gave up 12 bases; unmatched junction bases: 4. Germline CDR1 MNHEY, CDR2 SVGAGI. CDR3 size: 11 residues. CDR3 bases: TGTGCCAGCAGTTCGGGACAGGGAACGTACTTC. This codes for CASSSGQGTYF.

Comment on this clone: Other DNA sequences in this sample translate to the same CDR3. The chain employs TRBV7-2 and TRBJ1-2; D might be TRBD1 (6 bases). The V end was cut by 1 base, the J end by 1 base, with 7 bases between. This CDR3 region has 14 residues. Germline V gene lookup returns CDR1 SGHTA and CDR2 FQGNSA. The CDR3 spells CASSLGTVNYGYTF. For the CDR3, the DNA is TGTGCCAGCAGCTTAGGGACAGTTAACTATGGCTACACCTTC. Supplemented by reference TRBV7-2 and TRBJ1-2, the full variable domain reads GAGVSQSPSNKVTEKGKDVELRCDPISGHTALYWYRQSLGQGLEFLIYFQGNSAPDKSGLPSDRFSAERTGGSVSTLTIQRTQQEDSAVYLCASSLGTVNYGYTFGSGTRLTVV.

The chain uses TRBV6-5 and TRBJ1-5, with D hard to call. Germline CDR1 MNHEY, CDR2 SVGAGI. This CDR3 is 13 amino acids long. Trimming removed 8 bases at V and 3 bases at J, with 11 bases between. The CDR3 sequence: CASRTSVNQPQHF. The CDR3 DNA follows: TGTGCCAGCCGAACCTCCGTCAATCAGCCCCAGCATTTT.

This sequence joins TRBV2 and TRBJ2-5; D may correspond to TRBD1 or TRBD2 (5 bases each). Germline V gene data show CDR1 as SNHLY and CDR2 as FYNNEI. The CDR3 contains 12 residues. V lost 8 bases to trimming and J lost 5 bases, with 12 bases between them. This chain's CDR3 is CASGGAGETQYF. CDR3 bases: TGTGCCAGCGGGGGAGCCGGGGAGACCCAGTACTTC.

The genes are TRBV15 and TRBJ1-2; D is perhaps TRBD1 (6 bases). V lost 0 bases to trimming and J lost 3 bases, with 8 bases between them. CDR3 length equals 14 residues. The germline gives CDR1 LNHNV, CDR2 YYDKDF (reference sequence). CDR3 coding DNA: TGTGCCACCAGCAGAGATTCAGGGGACTATGGCTACACCTTC. Amino acids: CATSRDSGDYGYTF.

This sequence joins TRBV7-2 and TRBJ2-5; D is unclear. CDR3 length: 13 residues. The V gene's germline CDR1 is SGHTA and CDR2 FQGNSA. The germline V and J ends were trimmed by 1 base and 5 bases, with 8 bases remaining between them. This chain's CDR3 is CASSLGFVETQYF. The CDR3 DNA is TGTGCCAGCAGCTTAGGTTTTGTGGAGACCCAGTACTTC. The variable domain in full, with the rest retrieved from reference TRBV7-2 and TRBJ2-5, is GAGVSQSPSNKVTEKGKDVELRCDPISGHTALYWYRQSLGQGLEFLIYFQGNSAPDKSGLPSDRFSAERTGGSVSTLTIQRTQQEDSAVYLCASSLGFVETQYFGPGTRLLVL.